This T cell receptor beta chain comes out of a study of blood T cell repertoires in COVID-19. At the level of the study: Italy, Spain and the United States were the sources of the convalescent and acute COVID-19 samples.

Trimming cost V 1 base and J 8 bases, with 9 bases left between them. The CDR3 loop spans 14 amino acids. Germline-derived CDR1 and CDR2 are MNHEY and SVGEGT. Authors' analysis steps: Estimation of nucleated cell counts was performed using reference gene primer amplification. Sequencing used immunoSEQ multiplex PCR; TCRdb keeps in-frame clones, though not all of them. Clone size and V and J calls were adopted from that table, with D and trimming inferred from the DNA. The repertoire consists of about 170,000 clones, with 80% to 85% occurring once and the leading ten covering about 11%. The TCR was taken from a man between 65 and 85 years old with active or convalescent COVID-19. This chain joins TRBV6-2 or TRBV6-3 and TRBJ1-6, with D possibly TRBD1 on 6 matching bases. What was sequenced was peripheral blood. The CDR3 loop reads CASSYWTVHSPLHF. The CDR3 region has the DNA TGTGCCAGCAGTTACTGGACAGTACATTCACCCCTCCACTTT.